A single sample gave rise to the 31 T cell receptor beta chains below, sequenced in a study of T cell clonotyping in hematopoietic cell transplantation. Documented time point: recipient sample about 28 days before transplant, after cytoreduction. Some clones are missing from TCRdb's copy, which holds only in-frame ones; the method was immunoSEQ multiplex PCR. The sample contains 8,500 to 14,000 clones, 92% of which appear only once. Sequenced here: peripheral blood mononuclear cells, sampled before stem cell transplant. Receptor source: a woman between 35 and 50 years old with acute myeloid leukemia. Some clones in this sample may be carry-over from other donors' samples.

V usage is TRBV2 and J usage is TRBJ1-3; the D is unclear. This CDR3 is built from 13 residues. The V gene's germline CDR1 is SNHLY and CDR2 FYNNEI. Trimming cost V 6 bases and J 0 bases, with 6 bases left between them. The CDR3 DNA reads TGTGCCAGCAGGGAGAACTCTGGAAACACCATATATTTT. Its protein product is CASRENSGNTIYF.

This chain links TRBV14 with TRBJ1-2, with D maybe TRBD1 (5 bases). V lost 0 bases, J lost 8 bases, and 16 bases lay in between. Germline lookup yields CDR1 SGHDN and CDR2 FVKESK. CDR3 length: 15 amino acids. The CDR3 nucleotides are TGTGCCAGCAGCCAAGAGGTTCTAGGGAGGGGCGGCTACACCTTC. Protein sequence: CASSQEVLGRGGYTF.

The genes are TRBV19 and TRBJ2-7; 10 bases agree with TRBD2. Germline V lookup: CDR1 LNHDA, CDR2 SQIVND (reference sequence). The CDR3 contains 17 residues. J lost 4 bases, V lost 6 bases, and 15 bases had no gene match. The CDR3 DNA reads TGTGCCAGTAGAAGGCAGGGGCTAGCGGGAGAATTGTACGAGCAGTACTTC. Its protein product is CASRRQGLAGELYEQYF.

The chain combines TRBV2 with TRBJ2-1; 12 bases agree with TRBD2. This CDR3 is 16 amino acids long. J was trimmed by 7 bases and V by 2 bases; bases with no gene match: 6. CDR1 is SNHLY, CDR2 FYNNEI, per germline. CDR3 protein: CASSESLAGGQNEQFF. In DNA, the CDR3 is TGTGCCAGCAGTGAATCGCTAGCGGGAGGGCAGAATGAGCAGTTCTTC.

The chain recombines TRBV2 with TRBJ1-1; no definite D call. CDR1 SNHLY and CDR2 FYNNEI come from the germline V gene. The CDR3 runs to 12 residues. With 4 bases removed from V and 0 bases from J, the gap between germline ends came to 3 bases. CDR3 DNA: TGTGCCAGCAGTGCGCTGAACACTGAAGCTTTCTTT. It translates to CASSALNTEAFF. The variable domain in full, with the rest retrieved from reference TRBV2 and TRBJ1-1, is EPEVTQTPSHQVTQMGQEVILRCVPISNHLYFYWYRQILGQKVEFLVSFYNNEISEKSEIFDDQFSVERPDGSNFTLKIRSTKLEDSAMYFCASSALNTEAFFGQGTRLTVV.

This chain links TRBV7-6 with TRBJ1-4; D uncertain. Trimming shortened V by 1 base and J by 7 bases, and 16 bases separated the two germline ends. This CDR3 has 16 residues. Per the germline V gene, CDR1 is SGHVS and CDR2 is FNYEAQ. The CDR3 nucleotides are TGTGCCAGCAGCTTAGGGTCAAGCGGGAAGTTTGAAAAACTGTTTTTT. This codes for CASSLGSSGKFEKLFF. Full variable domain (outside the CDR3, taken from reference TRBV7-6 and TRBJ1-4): GAGVSQSPRYKVTKRGQDVALRCDPISGHVSLYWYRQALGQGPEFLTYFNYEAQQDKSGLPNDRFSAERPEGSISTLTIQRTEQRDSAMYRCASSLGSSGKFEKLFFGSGTQLSVL.

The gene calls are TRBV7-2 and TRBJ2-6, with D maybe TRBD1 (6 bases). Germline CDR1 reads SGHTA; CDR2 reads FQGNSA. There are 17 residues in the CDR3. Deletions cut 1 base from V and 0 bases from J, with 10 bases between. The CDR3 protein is CASSLVHRVSGANVLTF. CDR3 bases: TGTGCCAGCAGCTTAGTGCACAGGGTCTCTGGGGCCAACGTCCTGACTTTC.

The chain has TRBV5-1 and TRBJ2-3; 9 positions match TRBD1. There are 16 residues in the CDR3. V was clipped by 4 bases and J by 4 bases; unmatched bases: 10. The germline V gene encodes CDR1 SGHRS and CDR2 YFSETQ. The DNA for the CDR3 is TGCGCCAGCAGCCTGCTCCCACAGGGGGCCTCAGATACGCAGTATTTT. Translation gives CASSLLPQGASDTQYF.

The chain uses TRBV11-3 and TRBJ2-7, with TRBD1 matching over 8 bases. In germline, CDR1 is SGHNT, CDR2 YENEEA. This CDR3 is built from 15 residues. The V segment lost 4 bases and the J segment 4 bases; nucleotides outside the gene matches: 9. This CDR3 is CASSSPGTGPYEQYF. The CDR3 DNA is TGTGCCAGCAGCTCGCCGGGGACAGGTCCTTACGAGCAGTACTTC. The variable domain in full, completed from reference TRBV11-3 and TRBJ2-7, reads EAGVVQSPRYKIIEKKQPVAFWCNPISGHNTLYWYLQNLGQGPELLIRYENEEAVDDSQLPKDRFSAERLKGVDSTLKIQPAELGDSAVYLCASSSPGTGPYEQYFGPGTRLTVT.

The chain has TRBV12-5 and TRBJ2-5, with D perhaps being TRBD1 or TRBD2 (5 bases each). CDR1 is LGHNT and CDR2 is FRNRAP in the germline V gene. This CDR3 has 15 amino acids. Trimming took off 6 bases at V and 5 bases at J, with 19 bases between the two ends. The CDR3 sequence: CASGNRDGHLETQYF. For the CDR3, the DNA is TGTGCTAGTGGGAACCGGGACGGCCATCTCGAGACCCAGTACTTC.

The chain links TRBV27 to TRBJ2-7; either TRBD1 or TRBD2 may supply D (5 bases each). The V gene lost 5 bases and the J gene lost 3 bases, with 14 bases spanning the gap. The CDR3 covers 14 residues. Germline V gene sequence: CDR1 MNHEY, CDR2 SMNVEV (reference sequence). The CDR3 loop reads CASSPQFGGYEQYF. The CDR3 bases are TGTGCCAGCAGTCCCCAATTTGGGGGCTACGAGCAGTACTTC.

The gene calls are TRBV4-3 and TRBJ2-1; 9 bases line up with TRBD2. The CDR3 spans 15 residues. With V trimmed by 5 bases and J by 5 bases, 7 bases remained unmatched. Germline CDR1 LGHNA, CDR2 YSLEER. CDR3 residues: CASSTGLAQHNEQFF. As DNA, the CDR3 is TGCGCCAGCAGCACAGGACTAGCGCAGCACAATGAGCAGTTCTTC.

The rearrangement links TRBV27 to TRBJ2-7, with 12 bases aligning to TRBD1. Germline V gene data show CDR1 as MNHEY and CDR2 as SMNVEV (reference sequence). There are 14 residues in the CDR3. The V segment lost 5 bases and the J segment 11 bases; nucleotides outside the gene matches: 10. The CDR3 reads CASSPTGQGAREYF. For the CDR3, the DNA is TGTGCCAGCAGTCCGACGGGACAGGGGGCGAGGGAGTACTTC.

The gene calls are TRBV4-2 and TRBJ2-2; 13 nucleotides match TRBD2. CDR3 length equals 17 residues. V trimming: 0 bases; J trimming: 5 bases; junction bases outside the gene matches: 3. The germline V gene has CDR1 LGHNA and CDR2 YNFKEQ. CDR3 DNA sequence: TGTGCCAGCAGCCAAGAACCGGGACTAGCGGGGACCGGGGAGCTGTTTTTT. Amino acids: CASSQEPGLAGTGELFF.

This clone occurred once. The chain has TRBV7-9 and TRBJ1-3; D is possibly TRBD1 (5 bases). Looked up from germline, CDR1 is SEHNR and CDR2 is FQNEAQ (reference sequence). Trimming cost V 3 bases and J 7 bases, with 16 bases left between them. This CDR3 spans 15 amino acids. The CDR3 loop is CASSFFLPTGNTIYF. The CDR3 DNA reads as TGTGCCAGCAGCTTTTTCTTGCCTACAGGCAACACCATATATTTT.

This CDR3 is CASSRIVNTEAFF. The CDR3 DNA is TGTGCCAGCAGCAGAATAGTGAACACTGAAGCTTTCTTT. The chain joins TRBV7-2 to TRBJ1-1; no definite D call. Germline lookup yields CDR1 SGHTA and CDR2 FQGNSA. The length of the CDR3 is 13 residues. Trimming removed 5 bases at V and 0 bases at J, with 7 bases between.

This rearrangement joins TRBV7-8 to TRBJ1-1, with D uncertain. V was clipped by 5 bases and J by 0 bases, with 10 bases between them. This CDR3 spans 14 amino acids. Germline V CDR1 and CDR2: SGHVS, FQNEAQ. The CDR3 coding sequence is TGTGCCAGCAGCACCTCGGGCATGAACACTGAAGCTTTCTTT. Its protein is CASSTSGMNTEAFF.

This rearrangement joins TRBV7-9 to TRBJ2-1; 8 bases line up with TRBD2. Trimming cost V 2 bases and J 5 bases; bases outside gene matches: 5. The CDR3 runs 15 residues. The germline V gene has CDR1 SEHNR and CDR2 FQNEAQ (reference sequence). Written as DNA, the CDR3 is TGTGCCAGCAGCTTATTTAGCGGGAAACACAATGAGCAGTTCTTC. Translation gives CASSLFSGKHNEQFF.

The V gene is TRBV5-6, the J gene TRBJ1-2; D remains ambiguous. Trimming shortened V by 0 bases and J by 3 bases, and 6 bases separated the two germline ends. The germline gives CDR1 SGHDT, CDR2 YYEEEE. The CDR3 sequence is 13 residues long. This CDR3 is CASSLVTDYGYTF. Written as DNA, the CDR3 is TGTGCCAGCAGCTTGGTGACGGACTATGGCTACACCTTC.

DNA for the CDR3: TGTGCCAGCATACAGGGAGTAGCCAACGTCCTGACTTTC. Protein sequence: CASIQGVANVLTF. The chain couples TRBV2 to TRBJ2-6; tentative D call: TRBD1 (6 bases). Trimming removed 7 bases at V and 7 bases at J, with 11 bases between. Germline values: CDR1 SNHLY, CDR2 FYNNEI. The CDR3 consists of 13 residues. The full variable domain, its missing parts supplied by reference TRBV2 and TRBJ2-6, is EPEVTQTPSHQVTQMGQEVILRCVPISNHLYFYWYRQILGQKVEFLVSFYNNEISEKSEIFDDQFSVERPDGSNFTLKIRSTKLEDSAMYFCASIQGVANVLTFGAGSRLTVL.

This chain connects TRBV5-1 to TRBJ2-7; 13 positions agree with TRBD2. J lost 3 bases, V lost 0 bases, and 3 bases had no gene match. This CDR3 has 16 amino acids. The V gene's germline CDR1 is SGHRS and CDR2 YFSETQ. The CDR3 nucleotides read TGCGCCAGCAGCTTGGCCGGACTAGCGGGAGACTACGAGCAGTACTTC. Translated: CASSLAGLAGDYEQYF.

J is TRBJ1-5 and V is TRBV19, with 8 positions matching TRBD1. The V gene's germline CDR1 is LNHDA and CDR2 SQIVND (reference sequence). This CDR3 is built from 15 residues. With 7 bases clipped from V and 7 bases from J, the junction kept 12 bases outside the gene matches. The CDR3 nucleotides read TGTGCCAGTACCTTAATTATGCACAGGGGGCAGCCCCAGCATTTT. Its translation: CASTLIMHRGQPQHF.

This CDR3 is CAISDLGLVYNEQFF. The DNA for the CDR3 is TGTGCCATCAGTGACTTAGGACTAGTCTACAATGAGCAGTTCTTC. The rearrangement uses TRBV10-3 and TRBJ2-1; 7 bases fit TRBD2. J was trimmed by 3 bases and V by 3 bases; bases with no gene match: 5. Germline CDR1 reads ENHRY; CDR2 reads SYGVKD. The CDR3 has 15 residues.

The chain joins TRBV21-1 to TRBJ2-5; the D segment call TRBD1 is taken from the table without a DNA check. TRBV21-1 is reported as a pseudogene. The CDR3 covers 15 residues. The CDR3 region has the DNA TGTGCCAGCAGCTCATATCAGGGTTGTGAAGAGACCCAGTACTTC. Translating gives CASSSYQGCEETQYF.

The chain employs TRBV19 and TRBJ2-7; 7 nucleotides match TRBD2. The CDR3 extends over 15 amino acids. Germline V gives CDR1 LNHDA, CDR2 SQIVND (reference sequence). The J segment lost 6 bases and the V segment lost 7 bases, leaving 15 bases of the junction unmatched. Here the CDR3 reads CASTPEARTRGEQYF. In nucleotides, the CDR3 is TGTGCCAGTACCCCCGAGGCTAGGACTAGGGGCGAGCAGTACTTC.

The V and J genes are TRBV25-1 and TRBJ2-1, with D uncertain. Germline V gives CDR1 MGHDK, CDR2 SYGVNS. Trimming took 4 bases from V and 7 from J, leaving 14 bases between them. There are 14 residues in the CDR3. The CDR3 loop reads CASSAVRRPNEQFF. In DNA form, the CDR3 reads TGTGCCAGCAGTGCCGTGCGACGACCTAATGAGCAGTTCTTC.

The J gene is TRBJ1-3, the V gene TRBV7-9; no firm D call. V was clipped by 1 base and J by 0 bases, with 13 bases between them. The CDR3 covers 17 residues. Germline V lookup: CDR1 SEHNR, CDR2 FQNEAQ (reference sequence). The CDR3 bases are TGTGCCAGCAGCTTAGAAGATTGGGGAAGCTCTGGAAACACCATATATTTT. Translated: CASSLEDWGSSGNTIYF.

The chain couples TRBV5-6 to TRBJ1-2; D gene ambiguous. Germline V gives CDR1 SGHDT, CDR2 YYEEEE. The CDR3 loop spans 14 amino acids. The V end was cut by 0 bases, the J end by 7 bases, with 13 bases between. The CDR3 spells CASSLASVWSGYTF. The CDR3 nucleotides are TGTGCCAGCAGCTTGGCGTCAGTTTGGTCTGGCTACACCTTC.

The CDR3 protein is CASSQVLAGMNTGELFF. The CDR3 nucleotides read TGCGCCAGCAGCCAAGTCCTAGCGGGCATGAACACCGGGGAGCTGTTTTTT. This chain links TRBV4-1 with TRBJ2-2, with 8 bases lining up with TRBD2. V shed 1 base, J shed 1 base, and the junction held 5 bases outside the gene matches. This CDR3 is built from 17 residues. Germline values: CDR1 MGHRA, CDR2 YSYEKL.

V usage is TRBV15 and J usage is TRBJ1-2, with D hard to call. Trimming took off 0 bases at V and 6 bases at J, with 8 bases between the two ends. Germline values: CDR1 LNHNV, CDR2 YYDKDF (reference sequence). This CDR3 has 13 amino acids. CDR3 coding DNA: TGTGCCACCAGCAGAGATTTCCAGAATGGCTACACCTTC. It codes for CATSRDFQNGYTF.

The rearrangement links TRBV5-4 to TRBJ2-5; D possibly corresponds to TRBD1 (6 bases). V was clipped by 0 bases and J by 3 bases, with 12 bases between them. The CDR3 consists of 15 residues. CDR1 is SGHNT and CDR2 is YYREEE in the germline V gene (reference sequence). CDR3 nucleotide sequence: TGTGCCAGCAGCTTGGCAAGACAGGCCGAAGAGACCCAGTACTTC. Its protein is CASSLARQAEETQYF.